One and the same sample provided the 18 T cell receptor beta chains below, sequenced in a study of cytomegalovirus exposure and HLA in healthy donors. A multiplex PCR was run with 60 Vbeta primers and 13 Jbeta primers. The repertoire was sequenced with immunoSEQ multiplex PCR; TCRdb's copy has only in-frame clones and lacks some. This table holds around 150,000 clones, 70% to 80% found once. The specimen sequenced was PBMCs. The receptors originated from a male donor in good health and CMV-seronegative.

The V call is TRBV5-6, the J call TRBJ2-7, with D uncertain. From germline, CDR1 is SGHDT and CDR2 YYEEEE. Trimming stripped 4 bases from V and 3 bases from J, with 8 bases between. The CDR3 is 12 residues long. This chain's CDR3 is CASSLNSYEQYF. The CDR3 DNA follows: TGTGCCAGCAGCCTGAACAGCTACGAGCAGTACTTC. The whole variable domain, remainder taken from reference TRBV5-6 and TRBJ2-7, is DAGVTQSPTHLIKTRGQQVTLRCSPKSGHDTVSWYQQALGQGPQFIFQYYEEEERQRGNFPDRFSGHQFPNYSSELNVNALLLGDSALYLCASSLNSYEQYFGPGTRLTVT.

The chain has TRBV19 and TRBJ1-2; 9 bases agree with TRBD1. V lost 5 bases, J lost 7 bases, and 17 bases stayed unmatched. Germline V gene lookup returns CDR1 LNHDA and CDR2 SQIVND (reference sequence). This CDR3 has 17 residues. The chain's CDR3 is CASSFVPGQGQGLGYTF. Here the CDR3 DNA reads TGTGCCAGTAGTTTTGTCCCGGGACAGGGACAGGGTCTTGGCTACACCTTC.

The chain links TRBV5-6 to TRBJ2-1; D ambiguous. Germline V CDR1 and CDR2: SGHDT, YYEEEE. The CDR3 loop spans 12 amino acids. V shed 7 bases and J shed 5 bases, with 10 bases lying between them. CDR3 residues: CASCSLHNEQFF. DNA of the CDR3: TGTGCCAGCTGTTCCCTTCACAATGAGCAGTTCTTC.

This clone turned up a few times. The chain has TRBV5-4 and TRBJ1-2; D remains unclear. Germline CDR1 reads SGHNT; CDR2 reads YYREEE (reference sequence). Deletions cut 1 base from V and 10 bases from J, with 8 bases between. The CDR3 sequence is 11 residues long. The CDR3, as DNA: TGTGCCAGCAGCTTGTATAGATCCTACACCTTC. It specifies CASSLYRSYTF.

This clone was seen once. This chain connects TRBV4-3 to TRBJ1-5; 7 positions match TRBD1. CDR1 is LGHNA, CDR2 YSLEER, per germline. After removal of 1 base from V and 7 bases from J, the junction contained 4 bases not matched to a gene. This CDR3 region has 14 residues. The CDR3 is CASSQGTGQQPQHF. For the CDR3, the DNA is TGCGCCAGCAGCCAAGGGACAGGACAACAGCCCCAGCATTTT.

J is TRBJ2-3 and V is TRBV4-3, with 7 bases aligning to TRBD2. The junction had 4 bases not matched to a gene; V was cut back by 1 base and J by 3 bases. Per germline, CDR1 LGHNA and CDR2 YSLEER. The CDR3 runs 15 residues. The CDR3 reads CASSQAGGRTDTQYF. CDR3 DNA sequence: TGCGCCAGCAGCCAAGCGGGGGGTAGAACAGATACGCAGTATTTT.

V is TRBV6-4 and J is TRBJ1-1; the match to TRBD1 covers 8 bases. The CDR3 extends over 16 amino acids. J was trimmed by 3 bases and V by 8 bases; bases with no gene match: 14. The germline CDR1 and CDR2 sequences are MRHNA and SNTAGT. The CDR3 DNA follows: TGTGCCAGCGTTTCGTCGGACAGGGTTGCCGACACTGAAGCTTTCTTT. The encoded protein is CASVSSDRVADTEAFF.

The CDR3 is CASSRDRGHGEQFF. The CDR3 DNA reads TGTGCCAGCAGTCGGGACAGGGGGCACGGGGAGCAGTTCTTC. V usage is TRBV6-6 and J usage is TRBJ2-1, with 12 bases matching TRBD1. Germline V gene sequence: CDR1 MNHNY, CDR2 SVGAGI (reference sequence). The V and J ends lost 5 bases and 10 bases, in that order; junction bases with no gene match: 6. CDR3 size: 14 residues.

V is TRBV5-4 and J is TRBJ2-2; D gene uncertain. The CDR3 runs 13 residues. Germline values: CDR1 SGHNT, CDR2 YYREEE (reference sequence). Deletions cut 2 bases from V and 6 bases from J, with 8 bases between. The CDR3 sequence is CASSFLPAGELFF. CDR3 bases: TGTGCCAGCAGCTTCCTCCCGGCCGGGGAGCTGTTTTTT.

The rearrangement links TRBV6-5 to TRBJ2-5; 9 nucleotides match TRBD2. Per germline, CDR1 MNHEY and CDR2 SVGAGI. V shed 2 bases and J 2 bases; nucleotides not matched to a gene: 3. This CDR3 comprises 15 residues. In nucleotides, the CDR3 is TGTGCCAGCAGTTACGCTAGCGGGGTACAAGAGACCCAGTACTTC. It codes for CASSYASGVQETQYF.

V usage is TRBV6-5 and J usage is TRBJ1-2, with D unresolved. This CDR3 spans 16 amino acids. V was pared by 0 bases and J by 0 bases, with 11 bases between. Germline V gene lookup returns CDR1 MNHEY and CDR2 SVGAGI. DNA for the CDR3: TGTGCCAGCAGTTACTCGCGCTCCTCGTCTAACTATGGCTACACCTTC. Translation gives CASSYSRSSSNYGYTF.

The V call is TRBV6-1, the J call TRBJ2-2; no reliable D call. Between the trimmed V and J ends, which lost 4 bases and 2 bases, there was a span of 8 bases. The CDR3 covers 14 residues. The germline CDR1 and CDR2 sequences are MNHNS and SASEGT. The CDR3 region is CASSGRLNTGELFF. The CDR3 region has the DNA TGTGCCAGCAGTGGCAGGCTCAACACCGGGGAGCTGTTTTTT.

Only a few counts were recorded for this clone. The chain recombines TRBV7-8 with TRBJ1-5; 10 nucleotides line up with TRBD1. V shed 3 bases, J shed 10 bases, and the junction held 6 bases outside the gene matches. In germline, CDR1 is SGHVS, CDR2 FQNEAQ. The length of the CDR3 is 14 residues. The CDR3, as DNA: TGTGCCAGCAGCTTCGGGACAGGGGTCTATCCCCAGCATTTT. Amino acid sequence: CASSFGTGVYPQHF.

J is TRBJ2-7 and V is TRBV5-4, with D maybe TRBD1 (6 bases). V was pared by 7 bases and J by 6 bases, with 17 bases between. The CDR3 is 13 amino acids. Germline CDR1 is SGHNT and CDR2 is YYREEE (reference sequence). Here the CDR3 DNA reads TGTGCCAGCTTTGATGGGGGCATCGGCGAGCAGTACTTC. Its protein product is CASFDGGIGEQYF. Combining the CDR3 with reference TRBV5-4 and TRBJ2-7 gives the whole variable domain ETGVTQSPTHLIKTRGQQVTLRCSSQSGHNTVSWYQQALGQGPQFIFQYYREEENGRGNFPPRFSGLQFPNYSSELNVNALELDDSALYLCASFDGGIGEQYFGPGTRLTVT.

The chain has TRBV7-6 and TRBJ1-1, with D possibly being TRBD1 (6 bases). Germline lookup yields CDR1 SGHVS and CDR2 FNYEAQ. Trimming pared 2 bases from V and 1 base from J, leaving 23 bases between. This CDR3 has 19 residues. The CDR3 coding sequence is TGTGCCAGCAGCTTAATACCAAGAGGCCACCGGGGACAGAACACTGAAGCTTTCTTT. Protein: CASSLIPRGHRGQNTEAFF.

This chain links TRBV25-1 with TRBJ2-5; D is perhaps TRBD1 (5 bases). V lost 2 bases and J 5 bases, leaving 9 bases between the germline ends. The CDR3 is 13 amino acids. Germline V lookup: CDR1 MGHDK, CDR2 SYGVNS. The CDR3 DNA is TGTGCCAGCAGTGAAAACAGGCGGGAGACCCAGTACTTC. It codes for CASSENRRETQYF. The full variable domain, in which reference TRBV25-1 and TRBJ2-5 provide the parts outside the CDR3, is EADIYQTPRYLVIGTGKKITLECSQTMGHDKMYWYQQDPGMELHLIHYSYGVNSTEKGDLSSESTVSRIRTEHFPLTLESARPSHTSQYLCASSENRRETQYFGPGTRLLVL.

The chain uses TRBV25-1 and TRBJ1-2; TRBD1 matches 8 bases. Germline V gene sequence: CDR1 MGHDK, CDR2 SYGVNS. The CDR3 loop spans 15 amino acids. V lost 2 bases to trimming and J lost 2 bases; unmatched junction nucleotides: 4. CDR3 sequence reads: CASSEPGQGNYGYTF. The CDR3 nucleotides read TGTGCCAGCAGTGAACCAGGACAGGGAAACTATGGCTACACCTTC.

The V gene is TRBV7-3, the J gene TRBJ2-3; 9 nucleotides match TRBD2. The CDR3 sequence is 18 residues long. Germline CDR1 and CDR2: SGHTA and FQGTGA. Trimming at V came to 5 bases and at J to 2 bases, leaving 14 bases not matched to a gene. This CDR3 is CASSQTGRGGGDTDTQYF. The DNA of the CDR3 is TGTGCCAGCAGCCAGACGGGGCGGGGGGGCGGGGACACAGATACGCAGTATTTT.